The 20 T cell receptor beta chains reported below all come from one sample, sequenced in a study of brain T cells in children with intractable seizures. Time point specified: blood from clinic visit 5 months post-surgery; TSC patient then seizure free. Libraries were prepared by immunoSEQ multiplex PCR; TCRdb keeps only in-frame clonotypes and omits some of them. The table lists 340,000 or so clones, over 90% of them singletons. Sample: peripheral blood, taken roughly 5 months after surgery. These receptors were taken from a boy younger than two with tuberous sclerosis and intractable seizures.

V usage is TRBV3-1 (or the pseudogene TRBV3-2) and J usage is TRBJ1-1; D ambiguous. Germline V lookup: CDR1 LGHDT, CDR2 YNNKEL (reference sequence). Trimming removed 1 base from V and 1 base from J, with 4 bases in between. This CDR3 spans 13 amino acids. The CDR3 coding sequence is TGTGCCAGCAGCCAAGGGGAGAACACTGAAGCTTTCTTT. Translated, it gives CASSQGENTEAFF.

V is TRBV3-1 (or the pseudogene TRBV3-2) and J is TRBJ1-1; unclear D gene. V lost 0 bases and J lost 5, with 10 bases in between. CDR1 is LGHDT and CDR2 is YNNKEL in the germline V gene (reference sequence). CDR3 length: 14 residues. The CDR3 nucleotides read TGTGCCAGCAGCCAAGAGCCGGACCCTACTGAAGCTTTCTTT. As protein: CASSQEPDPTEAFF.

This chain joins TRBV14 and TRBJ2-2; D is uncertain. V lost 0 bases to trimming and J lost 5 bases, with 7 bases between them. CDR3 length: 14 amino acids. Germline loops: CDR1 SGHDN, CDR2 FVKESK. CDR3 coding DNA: TGTGCCAGCAGCCAAGATCGAGGTACCGGGGAGCTGTTTTTT. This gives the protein CASSQDRGTGELFF.

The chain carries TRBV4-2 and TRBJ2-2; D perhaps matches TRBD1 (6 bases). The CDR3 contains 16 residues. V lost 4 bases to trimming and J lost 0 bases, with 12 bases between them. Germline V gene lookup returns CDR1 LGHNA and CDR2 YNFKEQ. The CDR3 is CASSRRTETNTGELFF. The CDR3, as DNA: TGTGCCAGCAGCCGCCGGACAGAAACGAACACCGGGGAGCTGTTTTTT.

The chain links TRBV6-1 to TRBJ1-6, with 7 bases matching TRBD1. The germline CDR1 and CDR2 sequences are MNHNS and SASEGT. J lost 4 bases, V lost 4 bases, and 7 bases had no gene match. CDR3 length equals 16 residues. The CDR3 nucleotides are TGTGCCAGCAGTGCCCGGGACAGTTCGTATAATTCACCCCTCCACTTT. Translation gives CASSARDSSYNSPLHF.

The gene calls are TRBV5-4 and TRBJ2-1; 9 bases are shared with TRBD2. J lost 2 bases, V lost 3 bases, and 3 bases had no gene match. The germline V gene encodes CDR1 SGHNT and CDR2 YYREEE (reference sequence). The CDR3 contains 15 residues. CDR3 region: CASSSGGGAYNEQFF. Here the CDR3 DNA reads TGTGCCAGCAGCTCCGGCGGGGGGGCCTACAATGAGCAGTTCTTC. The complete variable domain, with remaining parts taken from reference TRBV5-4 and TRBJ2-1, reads ETGVTQSPTHLIKTRGQQVTLRCSSQSGHNTVSWYQQALGQGPQFIFQYYREEENGRGNFPPRFSGLQFPNYSSELNVNALELDDSALYLCASSSGGGAYNEQFFGPGTRLTVL.

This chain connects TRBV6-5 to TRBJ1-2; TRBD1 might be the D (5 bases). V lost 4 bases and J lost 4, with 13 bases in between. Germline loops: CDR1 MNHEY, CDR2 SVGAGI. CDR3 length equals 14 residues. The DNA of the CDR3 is TGTGCCAGCAGTTCCCCAACAGGCGGCTATGGCTACACCTTC. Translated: CASSSPTGGYGYTF.

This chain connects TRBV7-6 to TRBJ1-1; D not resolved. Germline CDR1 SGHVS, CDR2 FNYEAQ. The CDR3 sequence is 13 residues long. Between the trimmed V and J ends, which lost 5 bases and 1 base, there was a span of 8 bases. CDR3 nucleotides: TGTGCCAGCAGCGAACGAGGGAACACTGAAGCTTTCTTT. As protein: CASSERGNTEAFF.

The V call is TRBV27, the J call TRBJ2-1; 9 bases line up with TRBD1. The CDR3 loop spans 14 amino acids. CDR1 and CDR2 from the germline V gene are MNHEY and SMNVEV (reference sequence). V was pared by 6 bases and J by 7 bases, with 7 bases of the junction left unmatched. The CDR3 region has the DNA TGTGCCAGCAGAAGACAGGGGGGGTTAAATGAGCAGTTCTTC. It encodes CASRRQGGLNEQFF.

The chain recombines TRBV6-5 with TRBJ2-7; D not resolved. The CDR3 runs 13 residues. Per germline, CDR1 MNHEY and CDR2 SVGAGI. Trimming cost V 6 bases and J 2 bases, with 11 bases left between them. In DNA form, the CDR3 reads TGTGCCAGCAGCTTAGACCCGACCTACGAGCAGTACTTC. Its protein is CASSLDPTYEQYF.

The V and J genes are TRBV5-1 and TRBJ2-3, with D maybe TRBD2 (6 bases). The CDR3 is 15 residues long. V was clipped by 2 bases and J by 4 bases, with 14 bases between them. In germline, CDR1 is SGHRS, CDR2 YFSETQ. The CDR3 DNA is TGCGCCAGCAGCTTTGCTCCGCGGGACGCAGATACGCAGTATTTT. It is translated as CASSFAPRDADTQYF. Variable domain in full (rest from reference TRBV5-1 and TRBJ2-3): KAGVTQTPRYLIKTRGQQVTLSCSPISGHRSVSWYQQTPGQGLQFLFEYFSETQRNKGNFPGRFSGRQFSNSRSEMNVSTLELGDSALYLCASSFAPRDADTQYFGPGTRLTVL.

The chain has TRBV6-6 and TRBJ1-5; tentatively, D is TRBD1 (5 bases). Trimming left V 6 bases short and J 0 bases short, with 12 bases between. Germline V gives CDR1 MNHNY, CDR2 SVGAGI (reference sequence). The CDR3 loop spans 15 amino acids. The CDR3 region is CASSTRQYSNQPQHF. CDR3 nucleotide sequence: TGTGCCAGCAGCACACGACAGTATAGCAATCAGCCCCAGCATTTT.

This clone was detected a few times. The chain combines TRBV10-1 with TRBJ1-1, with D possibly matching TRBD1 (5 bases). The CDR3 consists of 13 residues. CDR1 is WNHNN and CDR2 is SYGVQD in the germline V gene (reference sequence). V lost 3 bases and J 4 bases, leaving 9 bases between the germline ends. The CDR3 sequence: CASSDRVSTEAFF. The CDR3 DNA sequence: TGCGCCAGCAGTGACAGGGTGTCCACTGAAGCTTTCTTT.

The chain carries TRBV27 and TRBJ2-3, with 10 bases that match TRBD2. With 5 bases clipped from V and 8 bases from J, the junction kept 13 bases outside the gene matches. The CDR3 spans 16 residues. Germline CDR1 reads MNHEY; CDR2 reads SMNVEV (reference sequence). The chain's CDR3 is CASSPHASGSRGTQYF. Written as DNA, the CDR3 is TGTGCCAGCAGTCCTCACGCTAGCGGGAGTCGAGGTACGCAGTATTTT.

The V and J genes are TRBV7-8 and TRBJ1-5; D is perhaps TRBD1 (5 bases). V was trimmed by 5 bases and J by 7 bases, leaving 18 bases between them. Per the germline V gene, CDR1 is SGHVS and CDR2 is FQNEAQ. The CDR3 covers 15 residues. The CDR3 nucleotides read TGTGCCAGCAGCCCGGGACTTGGTGGGTGGCAGCCCCAGCATTTT. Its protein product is CASSPGLGGWQPQHF.

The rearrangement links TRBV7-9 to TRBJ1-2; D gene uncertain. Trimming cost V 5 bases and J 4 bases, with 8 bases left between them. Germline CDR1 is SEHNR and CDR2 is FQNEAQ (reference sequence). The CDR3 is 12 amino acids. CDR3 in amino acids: CASSLSIYGYTF. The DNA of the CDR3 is TGTGCCAGCAGCCTCTCGATCTATGGCTACACCTTC. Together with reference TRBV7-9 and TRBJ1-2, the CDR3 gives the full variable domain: DTGVSQNPRHKITKRGQNVTFRCDPISEHNRLYWYRQTLGQGPEFLTYFQNEAQLEKSRLLSDRFSAERPKGSFSTLEIQRTEQGDSAMYLCASSLSIYGYTFGSGTRLTVV.

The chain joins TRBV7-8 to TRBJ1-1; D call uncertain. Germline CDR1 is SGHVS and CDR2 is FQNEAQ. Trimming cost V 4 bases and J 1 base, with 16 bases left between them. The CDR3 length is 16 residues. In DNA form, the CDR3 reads TGTGCCAGCAGCTCCCCTAGGCTACTCAAGAACACTGAAGCTTTCTTT. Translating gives CASSSPRLLKNTEAFF. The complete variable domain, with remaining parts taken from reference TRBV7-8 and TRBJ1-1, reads GAGVSQSPRYKVAKRGQDVALRCDPISGHVSLFWYQQALGQGPEFLTYFQNEAQLDKSGLPSDRFFAERPEGSVSTLKIQRTQQEDSAVYLCASSSPRLLKNTEAFFGQGTRLTVV.

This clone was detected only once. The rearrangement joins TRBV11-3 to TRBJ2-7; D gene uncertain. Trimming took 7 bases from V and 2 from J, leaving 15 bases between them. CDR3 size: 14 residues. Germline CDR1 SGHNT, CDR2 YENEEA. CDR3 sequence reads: CASTLPNRTYEQYF. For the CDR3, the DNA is TGTGCCAGCACCCTCCCAAACCGGACCTACGAGCAGTACTTC. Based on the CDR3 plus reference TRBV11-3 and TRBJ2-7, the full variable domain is EAGVVQSPRYKIIEKKQPVAFWCNPISGHNTLYWYLQNLGQGPELLIRYENEEAVDDSQLPKDRFSAERLKGVDSTLKIQPAELGDSAVYLCASTLPNRTYEQYFGPGTRLTVT.

CDR3 DNA: TGTGCCAGCTCCCCCACCGTAAACTCCTACGAGCAGTACTTC. This codes for CASSPTVNSYEQYF. This chain links TRBV18 with TRBJ2-7; no clear D. The CDR3 sequence is 14 residues long. Germline V gives CDR1 KGHSH, CDR2 LQKENI. The V end lost 6 bases, the J end lost 0 bases, and 12 bases lay between the germline ends.

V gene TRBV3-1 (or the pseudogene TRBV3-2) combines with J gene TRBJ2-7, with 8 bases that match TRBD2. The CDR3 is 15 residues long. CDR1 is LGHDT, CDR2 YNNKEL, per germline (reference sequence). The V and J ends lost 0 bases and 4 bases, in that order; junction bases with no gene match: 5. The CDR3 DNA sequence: TGTGCCAGCAGCCAAGATATGCGGGAGGTTTACGAGCAGTACTTC. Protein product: CASSQDMREVYEQYF.